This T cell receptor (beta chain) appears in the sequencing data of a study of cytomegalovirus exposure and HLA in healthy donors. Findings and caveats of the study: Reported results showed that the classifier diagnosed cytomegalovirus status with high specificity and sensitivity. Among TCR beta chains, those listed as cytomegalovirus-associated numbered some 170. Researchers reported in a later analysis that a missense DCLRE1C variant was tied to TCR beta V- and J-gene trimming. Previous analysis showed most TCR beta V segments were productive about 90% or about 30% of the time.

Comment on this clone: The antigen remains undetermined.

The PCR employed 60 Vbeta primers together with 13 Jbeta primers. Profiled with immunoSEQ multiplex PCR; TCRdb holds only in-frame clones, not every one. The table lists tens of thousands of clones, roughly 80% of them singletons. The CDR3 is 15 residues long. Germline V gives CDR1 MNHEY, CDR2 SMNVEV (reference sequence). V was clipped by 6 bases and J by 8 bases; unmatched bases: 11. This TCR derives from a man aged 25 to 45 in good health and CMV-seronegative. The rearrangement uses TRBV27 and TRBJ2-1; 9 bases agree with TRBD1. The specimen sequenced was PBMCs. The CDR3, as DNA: TGTGCCAGCAGGCCATGGGACAGGGCTATCGATGAGCAGTTCTTC. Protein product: CASRPWDRAIDEQFF.